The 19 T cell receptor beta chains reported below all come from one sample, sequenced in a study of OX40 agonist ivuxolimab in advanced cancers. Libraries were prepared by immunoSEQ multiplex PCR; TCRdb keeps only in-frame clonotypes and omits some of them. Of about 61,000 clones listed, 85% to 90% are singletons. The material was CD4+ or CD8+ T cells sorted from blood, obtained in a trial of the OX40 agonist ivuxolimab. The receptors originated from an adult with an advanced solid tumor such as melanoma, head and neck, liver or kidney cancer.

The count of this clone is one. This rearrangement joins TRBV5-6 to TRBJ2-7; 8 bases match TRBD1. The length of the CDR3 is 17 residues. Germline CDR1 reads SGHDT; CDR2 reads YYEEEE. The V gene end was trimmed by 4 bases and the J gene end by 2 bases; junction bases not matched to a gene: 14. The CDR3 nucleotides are TGTGCCAGCAGCCCGGTTTCAGGGGGCTTTAAAACCTACGAGCAGTACTTC. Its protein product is CASSPVSGGFKTYEQYF.

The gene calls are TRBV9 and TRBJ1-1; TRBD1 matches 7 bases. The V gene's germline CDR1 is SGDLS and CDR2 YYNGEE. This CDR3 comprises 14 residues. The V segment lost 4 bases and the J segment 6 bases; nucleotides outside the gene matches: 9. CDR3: CASSPQGDRAEAFF. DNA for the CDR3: TGTGCCAGCAGCCCCCAGGGGGACCGAGCTGAAGCTTTCTTT.

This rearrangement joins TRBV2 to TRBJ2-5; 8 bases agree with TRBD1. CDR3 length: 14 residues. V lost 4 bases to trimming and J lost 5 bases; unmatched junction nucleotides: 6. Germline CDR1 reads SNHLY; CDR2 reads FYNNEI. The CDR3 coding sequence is TGTGCCAGCAGTGGTCAGGGGGCCAGGGAGACCCAGTACTTC. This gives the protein CASSGQGARETQYF.

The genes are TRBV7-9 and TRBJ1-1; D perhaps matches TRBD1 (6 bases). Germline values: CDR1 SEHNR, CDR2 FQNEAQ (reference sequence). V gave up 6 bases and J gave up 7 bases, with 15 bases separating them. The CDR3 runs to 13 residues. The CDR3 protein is CASSYDGGSEAFF. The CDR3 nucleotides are TGTGCCAGCAGTTACGATGGGGGCAGTGAAGCTTTCTTT.

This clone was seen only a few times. This CDR3 reads CASTASGSSGELFF. The CDR3 bases are TGTGCCAGCACAGCTAGCGGGAGTTCCGGGGAGCTGTTTTTT. The chain carries TRBV28 and TRBJ2-2; TRBD2 agrees at 10 bases. Germline CDR1 is MDHEN and CDR2 is SYDVKM. V lost 7 bases to trimming and J lost 6 bases; unmatched junction nucleotides: 5. CDR3 size: 14 residues.

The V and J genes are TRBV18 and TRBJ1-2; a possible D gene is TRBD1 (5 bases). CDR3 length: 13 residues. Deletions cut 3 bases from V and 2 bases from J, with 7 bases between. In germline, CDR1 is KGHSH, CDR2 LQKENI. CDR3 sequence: CASSPGRNYGYTF. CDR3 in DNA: TGTGCCAGCTCACCGGGACGGAACTATGGCTACACCTTC.

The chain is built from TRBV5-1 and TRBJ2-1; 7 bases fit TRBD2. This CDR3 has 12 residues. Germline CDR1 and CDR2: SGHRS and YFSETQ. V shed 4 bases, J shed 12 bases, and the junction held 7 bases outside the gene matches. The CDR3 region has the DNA TGCGCCAGCAGCCCCGCTGCTAGCGGGCAGTTCTTC. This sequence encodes CASSPAASGQFF.

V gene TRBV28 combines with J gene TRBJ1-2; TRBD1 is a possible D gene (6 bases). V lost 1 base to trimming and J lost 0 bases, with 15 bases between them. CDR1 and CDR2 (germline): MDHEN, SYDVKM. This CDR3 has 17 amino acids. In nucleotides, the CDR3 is TGTGCCAGCAGTTTATACCAGGGACAAACTTCTAACTATGGCTACACCTTC. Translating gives CASSLYQGQTSNYGYTF.

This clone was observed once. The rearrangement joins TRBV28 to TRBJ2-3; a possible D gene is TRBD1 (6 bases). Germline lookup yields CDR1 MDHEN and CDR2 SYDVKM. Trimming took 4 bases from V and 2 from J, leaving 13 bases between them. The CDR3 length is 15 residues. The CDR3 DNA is TGTGCCAGCAGTTACAGGGATGGGATCACAGATACGCAGTATTTT. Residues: CASSYRDGITDTQYF. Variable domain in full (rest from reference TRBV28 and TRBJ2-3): DVKVTQSSRYLVKRTGEKVFLECVQDMDHENMFWYRQDPGLGLRLIYFSYDVKMKEKGDIPEGYSVSREKKERFSLILESASTNQTSMYLCASSYRDGITDTQYFGPGTRLTVL.

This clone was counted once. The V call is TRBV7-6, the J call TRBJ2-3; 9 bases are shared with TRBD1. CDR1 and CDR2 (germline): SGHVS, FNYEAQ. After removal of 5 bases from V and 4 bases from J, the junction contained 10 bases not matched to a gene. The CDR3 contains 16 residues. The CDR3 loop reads CASSPGDRDPPDTQYF. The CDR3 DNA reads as TGTGCCAGCAGCCCTGGGGACAGGGATCCGCCAGATACGCAGTATTTT.

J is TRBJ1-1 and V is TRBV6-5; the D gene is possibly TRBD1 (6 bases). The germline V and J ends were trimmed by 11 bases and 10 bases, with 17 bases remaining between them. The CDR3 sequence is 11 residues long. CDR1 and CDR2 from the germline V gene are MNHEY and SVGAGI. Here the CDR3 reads CACGQHLGAFF. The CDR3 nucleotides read TGTGCCTGCGGACAGCACCTTGGAGCTTTCTTT.

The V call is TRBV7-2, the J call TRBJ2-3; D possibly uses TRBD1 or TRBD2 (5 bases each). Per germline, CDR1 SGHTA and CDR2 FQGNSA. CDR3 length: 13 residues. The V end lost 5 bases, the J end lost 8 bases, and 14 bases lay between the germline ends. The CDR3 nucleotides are TGTGCCAGCAGCCCCACGGGGCAGGGTACGCAGTATTTT. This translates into CASSPTGQGTQYF.

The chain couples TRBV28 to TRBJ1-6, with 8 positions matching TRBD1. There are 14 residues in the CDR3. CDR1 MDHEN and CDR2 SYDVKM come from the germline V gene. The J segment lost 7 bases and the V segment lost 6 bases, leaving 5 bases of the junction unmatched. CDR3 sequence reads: CASRLGQDNSPLHF. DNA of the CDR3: TGTGCCAGCAGGTTGGGACAGGACAATTCACCCCTCCACTTT. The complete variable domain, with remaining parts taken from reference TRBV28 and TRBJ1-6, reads DVKVTQSSRYLVKRTGEKVFLECVQDMDHENMFWYRQDPGLGLRLIYFSYDVKMKEKGDIPEGYSVSREKKERFSLILESASTNQTSMYLCASRLGQDNSPLHFGNGTRLTVT.

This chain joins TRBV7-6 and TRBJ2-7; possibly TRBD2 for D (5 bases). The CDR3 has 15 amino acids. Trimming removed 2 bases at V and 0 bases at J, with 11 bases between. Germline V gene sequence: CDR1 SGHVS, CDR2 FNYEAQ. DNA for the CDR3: TGTGCCAGCAGCTTATTCACGGGGAACTCCTACGAGCAGTACTTC. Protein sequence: CASSLFTGNSYEQYF.

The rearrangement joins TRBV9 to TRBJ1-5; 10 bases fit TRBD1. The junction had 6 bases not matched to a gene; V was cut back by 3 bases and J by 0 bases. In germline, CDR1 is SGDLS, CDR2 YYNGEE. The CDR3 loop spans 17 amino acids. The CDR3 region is CASSAGTGESSNQPQHF. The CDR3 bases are TGTGCCAGCAGCGCCGGGACAGGGGAAAGTAGCAATCAGCCCCAGCATTTT. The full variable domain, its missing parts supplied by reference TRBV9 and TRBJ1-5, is DSGVTQTPKHLITATGQRVTLRCSPRSGDLSVYWYQQSLDQGLQFLIQYYNGEERAKGNILERFSAQQFPDLHSELNLSSLELGDSALYFCASSAGTGESSNQPQHFGDGTRLSIL.

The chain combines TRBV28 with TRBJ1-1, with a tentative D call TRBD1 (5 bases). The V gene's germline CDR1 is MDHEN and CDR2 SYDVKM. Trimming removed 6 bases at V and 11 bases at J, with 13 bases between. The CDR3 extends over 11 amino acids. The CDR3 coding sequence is TGTGCCAGCAGACAGACAGTTGGTGCTTTCTTT. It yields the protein CASRQTVGAFF.

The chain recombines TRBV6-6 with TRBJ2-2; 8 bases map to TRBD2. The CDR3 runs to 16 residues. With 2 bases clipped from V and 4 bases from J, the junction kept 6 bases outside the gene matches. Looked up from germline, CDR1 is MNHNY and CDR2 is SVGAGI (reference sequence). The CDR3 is CASSYIGGGRTGELFF. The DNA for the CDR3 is TGTGCCAGCAGTTACATCGGGGGGGGACGCACCGGGGAGCTGTTTTTT.

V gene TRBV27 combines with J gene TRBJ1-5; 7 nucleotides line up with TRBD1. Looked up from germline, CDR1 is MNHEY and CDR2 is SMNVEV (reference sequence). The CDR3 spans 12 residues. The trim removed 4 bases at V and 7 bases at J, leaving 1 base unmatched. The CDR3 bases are TGTGCCAGCAGTTACAGGGGACAGCCCCAGCATTTT. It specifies CASSYRGQPQHF.

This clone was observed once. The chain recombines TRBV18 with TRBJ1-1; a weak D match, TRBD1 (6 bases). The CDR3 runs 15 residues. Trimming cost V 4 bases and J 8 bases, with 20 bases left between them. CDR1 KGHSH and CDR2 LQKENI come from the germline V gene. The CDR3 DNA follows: TGTGCCAGCTCACGCCGGGAGGGGGACACTACCGAAGCTTTCTTT. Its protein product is CASSRREGDTTEAFF.